The 6 T cell receptor beta chains reported below all come from one sample, sequenced in a study of blood T cells in healthy people across ages. A J-beta primer mix and a sample-barcoded 5' primer were used in a second PCR of roughly 7 to 12 cycles. TCRdb re-analysed the 5' RACE reads in MiXCR, keeping a single row per CDR3 protein. Of 730,000 or so distinct CDR3 sequences listed, around 40% are singletons. The sequenced sample was blood. These TCRs come from a woman in her sixties in good health.

A single count supports this clonotype. This chain joins TRBV20-1 and TRBJ2-5; D remains ambiguous. V lost 5 bases to trimming and J lost 5 bases, with 9 bases between them. This CDR3 region has 11 residues. The germline V gene has CDR1 DFQATT and CDR2 SNEGSKA (reference sequence). CDR3 residues: CSAEATETQYF. Here the CDR3 DNA reads TGCAGTGCTGAAGCGACGGAGACCCAGTACTTC.

The rearrangement links TRBV5-6 to TRBJ1-1; possible D gene TRBD1, 6 bases. Germline V CDR1 and CDR2: SGHDT, YYEEEE. The CDR3 spans 16 residues. The V end was cut by 3 bases, the J end by 0 bases, with 15 bases between. CDR3 amino acids: CASSSGNRVMNTEAFF. The CDR3 DNA follows: TGTGCCAGCAGCTCGGGGAACAGGGTCATGAACACTGAAGCTTTCTTT.

The sample holds a few counts of this clonotype. The chain couples TRBV14 to TRBJ1-1; maybe TRBD1 (6 bases). The CDR3 is 14 residues long. Trimming removed 4 bases at V and 4 bases at J, with 13 bases between. Germline-derived CDR1 and CDR2 are SGHDN and FVKESK. The CDR3 region is CASSLGTRGTEAFF. CDR3 sequence (DNA): TGTGCCAGCAGCCTCGGGACACGGGGCACTGAAGCTTTCTTT.

This clonotype was counted only a few times. The chain combines TRBV6-9 with TRBJ1-5, with a weak D call TRBD1 (6 bases). Trimming took off 4 bases at V and 2 bases at J, with 12 bases between the two ends. Germline V lookup: CDR1 MNHGY, CDR2 SVAAGI. The CDR3 totals 15 residues. As DNA, the CDR3 is TGTGCCAGCAGTTGGGGGGGGCCTTGCAATCAGCCCCAGCATTTT. As protein: CASSWGGPCNQPQHF.

Regarding this clonotype: One junction end does not reproduce the germline sequence, and a read error may be involved. This chain links TRBV7-2 with TRBJ2-3; TRBD2 agrees at 9 bases. The CDR3 has 16 residues. Germline V lookup: CDR1 SGHTA, CDR2 FQGNSA. The CDR3 region is CASSLNSGSRTDAQYF. The CDR3 coding sequence is TGTGCCAGCAGTTTAAATAGCGGGAGCCGGACAGATGCGCAGTATTTT.

This clonotype was recorded a few times. The J gene is TRBJ1-1, the V gene TRBV20-1, with D maybe TRBD1 (6 bases). This CDR3 comprises 11 residues. Looked up from germline, CDR1 is DFQATT and CDR2 is SNEGSKA (reference sequence). The ends were cut back, 6 bases at V and 5 bases at J, with 10 bases in the middle. This CDR3 is CSAPQGTEAFF. The DNA of the CDR3 is TGCAGTGCGCCTCAGGGGACTGAAGCTTTCTTT.